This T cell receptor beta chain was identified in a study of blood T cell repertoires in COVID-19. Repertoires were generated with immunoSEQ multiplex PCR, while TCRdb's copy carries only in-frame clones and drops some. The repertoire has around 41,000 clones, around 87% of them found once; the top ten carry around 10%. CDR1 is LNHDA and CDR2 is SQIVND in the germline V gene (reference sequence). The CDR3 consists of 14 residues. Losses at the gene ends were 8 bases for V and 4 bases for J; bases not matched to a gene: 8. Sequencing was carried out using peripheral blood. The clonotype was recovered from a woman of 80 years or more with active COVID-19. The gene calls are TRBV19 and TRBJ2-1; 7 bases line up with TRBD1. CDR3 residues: CASRRDRIYNEQFF. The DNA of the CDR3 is TGTGCCAGTCGTAGGGACAGAATTTACAATGAGCAGTTCTTC.